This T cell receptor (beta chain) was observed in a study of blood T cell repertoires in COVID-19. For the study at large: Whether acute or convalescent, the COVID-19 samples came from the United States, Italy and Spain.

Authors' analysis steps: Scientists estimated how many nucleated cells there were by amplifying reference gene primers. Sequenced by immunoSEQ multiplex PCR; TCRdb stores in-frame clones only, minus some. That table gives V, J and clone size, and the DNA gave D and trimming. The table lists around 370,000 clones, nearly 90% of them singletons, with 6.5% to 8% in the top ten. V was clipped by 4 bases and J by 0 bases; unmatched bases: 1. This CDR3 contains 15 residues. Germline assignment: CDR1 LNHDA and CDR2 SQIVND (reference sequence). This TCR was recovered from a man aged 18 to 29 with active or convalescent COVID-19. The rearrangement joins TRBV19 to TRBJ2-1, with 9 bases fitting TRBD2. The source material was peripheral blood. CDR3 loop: CASSTSGNSYNEQFF. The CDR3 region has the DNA TGTGCCAGTAGTACTAGCGGGAACTCCTACAATGAGCAGTTCTTC. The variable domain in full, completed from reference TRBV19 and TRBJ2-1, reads DGGITQSPKYLFRKEGQNVTLSCEQNLNHDAMYWYRQDPGQGLRLIYYSQIVNDFQKGDIAEGYSVSREKKESFPLTVTSAQKNPTAFYLCASSTSGNSYNEQFFGPGTRLTVL.